Listed below are T cell receptor beta chains from one sample, sequenced in a study of T cell responses to AZD1222 COVID-19 vaccine. Profiling relied on immunoSEQ multiplex PCR, and the TCRdb table lists in-frame clones only, not all of them. The table records around 130,000 clones, more than 85% of them present only once. The starting material was peripheral blood, obtained on day 0 of AZD1222 vaccination. The receptor source for this set is an adult in good health. Both conserved end residues are part of each CDR3. Each record gives: V gene, D gene, J gene, CDR3 DNA, CDR3 protein. D genes are given only for firm matches.

V gene: TRBV5-1
D gene: TRBD2
J gene: TRBJ2-5
CDR3 DNA: TGCGCCAGCAGCTTTACCTCGGGACTAGCTGCAGTAGAGACCCAGTACTTC
CDR3 protein: CASSFTSGLAAVETQYF

V gene: TRBV9
D gene: NA
J gene: TRBJ1-3
CDR3 DNA: TGTGCCAGCAGCTCCGGGAGGGCGGCGGACACCATATATTTT
CDR3 protein: CASSSGRAADTIYF

V gene: TRBV7-8
D gene: NA
J gene: TRBJ1-2
CDR3 DNA: TGTGCCAGCAGCTTAGCAGGGTGGAGCTATGGCTACACCTTC
CDR3 protein: CASSLAGWSYGYTF

V gene: TRBV4-1
D gene: NA
J gene: TRBJ2-3
CDR3 DNA: TGCGCCAGCAGCCAAGAGGGAGCGGTAACTAGCACAGATACGCAGTATTTT
CDR3 protein: CASSQEGAVTSTDTQYF

V gene: TRBV7-9
D gene: NA
J gene: TRBJ1-1
CDR3 DNA: TGTGCCAGCAGCTTAGATATGAACACTGAAGCTTTCTTT
CDR3 protein: CASSLDMNTEAFF

V gene: TRBV7-9
D gene: NA
J gene: TRBJ2-5
CDR3 DNA: TGTGCCAGCAGCAAAGGCCAGGGGGGACAAGAGACCCAGTACTTC
CDR3 protein: CASSKGQGGQETQYF

V gene: TRBV28
D gene: NA
J gene: TRBJ1-1
CDR3 DNA: TGTGCCAGCAGTTTCGTGAGGGGAGGGACTGAAGCTTTCTTT
CDR3 protein: CASSFVRGGTEAFF

V gene: TRBV19
D gene: NA
J gene: TRBJ2-5
CDR3 DNA: TGTGCCAGTAGCTTGGAGGGGCGGGAGACCCAGTACTTC
CDR3 protein: CASSLEGRETQYF

V gene: TRBV28
D gene: NA
J gene: TRBJ2-5
CDR3 DNA: TGTGCCAGCAGTCCCGGCTTAGGGGCGTTCGAGGAAGAGACCCAGTACTTC
CDR3 protein: CASSPGLGAFEEETQYF

V gene: TRBV7-8
D gene: NA
J gene: TRBJ1-4
CDR3 DNA: TGTGCCAGCAGCCCATCGGGGAAAGTTAATGAAAAACTGTTTTTT
CDR3 protein: CASSPSGKVNEKLFF

V gene: TRBV5-1
D gene: TRBD1
J gene: TRBJ1-1
CDR3 DNA: TGCGCCAGCAGCCGGGACAGGGTTACTGAAGCTTTCTTT
CDR3 protein: CASSRDRVTEAFF

V gene: TRBV19
D gene: NA
J gene: TRBJ1-5
CDR3 DNA: TGTGCCAGTAGTGGGACGGATCAGCCCCAGCATTTT
CDR3 protein: CASSGTDQPQHF

V gene: TRBV20-1
D gene: NA
J gene: TRBJ2-5
CDR3 DNA: TGCAGTGCTGGATTACGGGAGACCCAGTACTTC
CDR3 protein: CSAGLRETQYF

V gene: TRBV11-2
D gene: TRBD1
J gene: TRBJ2-1
CDR3 DNA: TGTGCCAGCAGCTTAGAGTGGGCAGGGGGAGTCTATGAGCAGTTCTTC
CDR3 protein: CASSLEWAGGVYEQFF

V gene: TRBV19
D gene: NA
J gene: TRBJ2-7
CDR3 DNA: TGTGCCAGTAAGGACAGCTCCTACGAGCAGTACTTC
CDR3 protein: CASKDSSYEQYF